These T cell receptor beta chains were read from a single sample in a study of blood T cell repertoires in COVID-19. Sequenced by immunoSEQ multiplex PCR; TCRdb stores in-frame clones only, minus some. In the table there are about 120,000 clones, around four fifths of which are singletons. Material for sequencing was peripheral blood. The receptors originated from a human donor in a cohort sampled during active COVID-19. The conserved cysteine and the conserved F or W are not part of the CDR3 here. Size values are once, few and many counts, or a class for expanded clones, and some rows have none.

>12|TRBV7-2|once
ASSLRTGTDTQY
>10|TRBV19|NA
ASRRAQETQY
>11|TRBV14|NA
ASSLGAYGPQH
>10|TRBV19|NA
ASSIKGDTQY
>14|TRBV5-6|NA
ASSRIRQVNTDTQY
>12|TRBV27|NA
ASSYRARDTEAF
>13|TRBV4-3|NA
ASSQDPRFYNEQF
>18|TRBV6-2/TRBV6-3|NA
ASSYGPGQSQGGSYNEQF
>8|TRBV28|NA
ATSGYGYT
>11|TRBV28|NA
ASQGGGETEAF
>13|TRBV18|NA
ASSPLARPQETQY
>11|TRBV10-3|NA
AIMGTGHNEQF
>12|TRBV7-9|NA
ASTKLAGGTEAF
>10|TRBV27|NA
ASKGPSYEQF
>14|TRBV14|NA
ASSPIGGLSTGELF
>13|TRBV5-1|NA
ASGPTGNLAGELF
>14|TRBV28|NA
ASSLGGGDLSYEQY
>12|TRBV7-9|NA
ASSLGQGHTEAF
>15|TRBV7-9|NA
ASSSYRGQATNEKLF
>13|TRBV7-2|NA
ASSLDSGGAYEQY
>11|TRBV2|NA
ASNRQGTDTQY
>14|TRBV2|few
ASTDPGQGSYYGYT
>13|TRBV9|NA
ASSVAGTSQDEQF
>14|TRBV28|NA
ASSFGTGDPQETQY
>12|TRBV7-9|NA
ASTLAGGITEAF
>10|TRBV6-2/TRBV6-3|NA
ASSTDSLEAF